The T cell receptor (beta chain) under discussion was sequenced for a study of T cell responses to AZD1222 COVID-19 vaccine. Study as a whole: Recipients boosted at about 4 weeks or about 12 weeks are pooled.

Here immunoSEQ multiplex PCR was the method, and the copy in TCRdb shows in-frame clones only, minus some. Of over 100,000 clones listed, 88% are singletons. Trimming stripped 2 bases from V and 3 bases from J, with 7 bases between. This CDR3 has 13 amino acids. About this clone: Other DNA sequences from this sample encode an identical CDR3 as well.

The V call is TRBV12-3 or TRBV12-4, the J call TRBJ1-1, with D maybe TRBD1 (5 bases). The sequence derives from an adult in good health. Sequenced material: peripheral blood, taken on day 0 of AZD1222 vaccination. The CDR3 region has the DNA TGTGCCAGCAGTTTAAAAGGGGACACTGAAGCTTTCTTT. Translated: CASSLKGDTEAFF.